One T cell receptor beta chain is described in this entry. The CDR3 is 12 residues long. From germline, CDR1 is MDHEN and CDR2 SYDVKM. The V gene lost 5 bases and the J gene lost 4 bases, with 9 bases spanning the gap. The repertoire was sequenced with immunoSEQ multiplex PCR; TCRdb's copy has only in-frame clones and lacks some. The profile shows 120,000 to 150,000 clones, roughly 88% of them singletons. The sample originates from a study of blood T cell repertoires in COVID-19. Study-wide background: Sites across the United States, Italy and Spain contributed samples from acute and convalescent COVID-19.

The Seattle patients, enrolled during active infection, were followed longitudinally. Sequenced input: peripheral blood. This chain connects TRBV28 to TRBJ2-7; TRBD1 might be the D (6 bases). The receptor's source is a woman aged 55-69 years with COVID-19, enrolled during active disease. CDR3 in amino acids: CASSTTGYEQYF. The CDR3 nucleotides read TGTGCCAGCAGTACTACAGGGTACGAGCAGTACTTC. The full variable domain, its missing parts supplied by reference TRBV28 and TRBJ2-7, is DVKVTQSSRYLVKRTGEKVFLECVQDMDHENMFWYRQDPGLGLRLIYFSYDVKMKEKGDIPEGYSVSREKKERFSLILESASTNQTSMYLCASSTTGYEQYFGPGTRLTVT.